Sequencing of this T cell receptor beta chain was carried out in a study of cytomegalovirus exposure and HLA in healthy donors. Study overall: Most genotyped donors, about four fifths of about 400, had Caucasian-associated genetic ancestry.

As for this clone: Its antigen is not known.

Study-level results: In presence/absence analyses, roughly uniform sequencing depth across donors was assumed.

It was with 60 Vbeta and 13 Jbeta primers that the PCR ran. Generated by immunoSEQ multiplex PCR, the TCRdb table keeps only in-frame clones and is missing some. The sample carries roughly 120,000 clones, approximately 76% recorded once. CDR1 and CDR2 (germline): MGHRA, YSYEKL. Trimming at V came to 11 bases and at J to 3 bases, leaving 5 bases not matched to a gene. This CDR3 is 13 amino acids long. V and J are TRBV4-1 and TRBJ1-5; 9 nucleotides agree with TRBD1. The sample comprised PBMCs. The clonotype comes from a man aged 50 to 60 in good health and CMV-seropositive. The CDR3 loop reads CASGTGYNQPQHF. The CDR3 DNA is TGCGCCTCCGGGACAGGGTACAATCAGCCCCAGCATTTT.